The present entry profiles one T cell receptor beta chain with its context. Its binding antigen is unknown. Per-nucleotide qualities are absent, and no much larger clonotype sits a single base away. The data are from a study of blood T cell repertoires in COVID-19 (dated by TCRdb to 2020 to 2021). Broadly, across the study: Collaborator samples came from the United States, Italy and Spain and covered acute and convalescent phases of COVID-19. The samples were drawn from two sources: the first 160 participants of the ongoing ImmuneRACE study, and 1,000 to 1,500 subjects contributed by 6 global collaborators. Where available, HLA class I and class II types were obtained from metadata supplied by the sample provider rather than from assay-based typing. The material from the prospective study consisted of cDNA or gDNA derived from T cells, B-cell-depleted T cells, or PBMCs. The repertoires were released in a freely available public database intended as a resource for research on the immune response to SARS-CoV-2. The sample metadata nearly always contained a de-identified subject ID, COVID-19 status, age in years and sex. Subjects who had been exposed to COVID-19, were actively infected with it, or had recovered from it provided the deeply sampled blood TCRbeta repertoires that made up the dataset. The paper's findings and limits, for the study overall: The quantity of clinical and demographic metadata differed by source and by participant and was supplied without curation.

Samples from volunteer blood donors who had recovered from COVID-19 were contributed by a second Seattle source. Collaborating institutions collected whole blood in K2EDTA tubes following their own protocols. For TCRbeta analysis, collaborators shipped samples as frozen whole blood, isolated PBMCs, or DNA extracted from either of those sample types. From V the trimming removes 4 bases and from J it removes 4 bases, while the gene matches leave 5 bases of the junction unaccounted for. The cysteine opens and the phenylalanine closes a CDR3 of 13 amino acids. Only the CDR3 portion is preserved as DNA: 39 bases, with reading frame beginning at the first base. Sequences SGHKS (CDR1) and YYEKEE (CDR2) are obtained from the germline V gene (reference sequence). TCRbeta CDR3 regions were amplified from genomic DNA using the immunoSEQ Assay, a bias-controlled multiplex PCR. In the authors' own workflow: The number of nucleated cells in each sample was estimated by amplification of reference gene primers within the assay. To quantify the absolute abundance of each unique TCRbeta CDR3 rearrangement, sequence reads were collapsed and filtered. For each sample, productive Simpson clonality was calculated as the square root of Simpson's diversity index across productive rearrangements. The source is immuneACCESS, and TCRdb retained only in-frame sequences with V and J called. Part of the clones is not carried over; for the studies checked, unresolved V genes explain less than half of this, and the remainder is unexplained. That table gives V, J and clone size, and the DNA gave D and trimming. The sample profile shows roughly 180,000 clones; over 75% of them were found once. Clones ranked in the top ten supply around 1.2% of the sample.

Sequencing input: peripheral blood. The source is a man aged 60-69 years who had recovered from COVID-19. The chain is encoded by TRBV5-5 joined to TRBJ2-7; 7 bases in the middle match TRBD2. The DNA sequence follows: TGTGCCAGCAGCCCGGGGAGGGGTTACGAGCAGTACTTC. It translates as CASSPGRGYEQYF. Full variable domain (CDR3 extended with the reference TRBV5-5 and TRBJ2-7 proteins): DAGVTQSPTHLIKTRGQQVTLRCSPISGHKSVSWYQQVLGQGPQFIFQYYEKEERGRGNFPDRFSARQFPNYSSELNVNALLLGDSALYLCASSPGRGYEQYFGPGTRLTVT.